This T cell receptor beta chain comes out of a study of blood T cell repertoires in COVID-19. The wider study: Sources were T cells, B-cell-depleted T cells, or PBMCs; the material itself was cDNA or gDNA.

The germline gives CDR1 MDHEN, CDR2 SYDVKM. The CDR3 runs 16 residues. V lost 6 bases, J lost 4 bases, and 21 bases lay in between. Libraries were prepared by immunoSEQ multiplex PCR; TCRdb keeps only in-frame clonotypes and omits some of them. Altogether under 45,000 clones are present, more than 70% being singletons, with the ten largest covering just under 45%. The clonotype comes from a woman older than 75 with active or convalescent COVID-19. The chain couples TRBV28 to TRBJ1-1, with D unresolved. The sequencing input was peripheral blood. The CDR3 nucleotides are TGTGCCAGCAGCCCAAAGGGAGCAGGCTGGGTCACTGAAGCTTTCTTT. This encodes CASSPKGAGWVTEAFF.